These 20 T cell receptor beta chains were all obtained from the same sample, sequenced in a study of cytomegalovirus exposure and HLA in healthy donors. Vbeta (60) and Jbeta (13) primers were used in the PCR. Sequencing used immunoSEQ multiplex PCR; TCRdb keeps in-frame clones, though not all of them. The sample holds over 120,000 clones; 70% to 85% are singletons and the top ten take 1.4%. Sequencing was done on a sample of PBMCs. The receptors shown here come from a man aged 25-45 years in good health and CMV-seropositive.

The chain uses TRBV15 and TRBJ2-5; D perhaps matches TRBD1 (6 bases). The CDR3 is 15 residues long. Germline-derived CDR1 and CDR2 are LNHNV and YYDKDF (reference sequence). Trimming removed 4 bases at V and 1 base at J, with 13 bases between. The CDR3, as DNA: TGTGCCACCAGCATACCCGGGACACTCCAAGAGACCCAGTACTTC. This codes for CATSIPGTLQETQYF.

This chain uses TRBV30 with TRBJ1-2; D gene unclear. Germline CDR1 reads GTSNPN; CDR2 reads SVGIG (reference sequence). The CDR3 is 14 amino acids. Trimming shortened V by 3 bases and J by 5 bases, and 16 bases separated the two germline ends. The CDR3 spells CAWRSRGQRYGYTF. The CDR3 DNA is TGTGCCTGGAGGTCCCGAGGGCAGCGGTATGGCTACACCTTC. Using reference TRBV30 and TRBJ1-2 for the parts outside the CDR3, the full variable domain is SQTIHQWPATLVQPVGSPLSLECTVEGTSNPNLYWYRQAAGRGLQLLFYSVGIGQISSEVPQNLSASRPQDRQFILSSKKLLLSDSGFYLCAWRSRGQRYGYTFGSGTRLTVV.

CDR3 in DNA: TGTGCCAGCTCACCACTGTCACCGTCGGGTATGGAGACCCAGTACTTC. Translated: CASSPLSPSGMETQYF. The chain carries TRBV18 and TRBJ2-5, with D unresolved. The CDR3 totals 16 residues. CDR1 and CDR2 from the germline V gene are KGHSH and LQKENI. The V gene lost 1 base and the J gene lost 5 bases, with 17 bases spanning the gap.

This clone was detected only a few times. The gene calls are TRBV7-9 and TRBJ1-1; D not resolved. The CDR3 has 13 residues. The V gene's germline CDR1 is SEHNR and CDR2 FQNEAQ (reference sequence). The V end lost 5 bases, the J end lost 3 bases, and 10 bases lay between the germline ends. CDR3 sequence (DNA): TGTGCCAGCAGCCGCGAAGTGTACACTGAAGCTTTCTTT. This codes for CASSREVYTEAFF.

This chain connects TRBV10-1 to TRBJ1-1; TRBD1 might be the D (5 bases). The length of the CDR3 is 13 residues. V was trimmed by 4 bases and J by 1 base, leaving 7 bases between them. The germline CDR1 and CDR2 sequences are WNHNN and SYGVQD (reference sequence). CDR3 sequence (DNA): TGCGCCAGCAGTGGACAGAGGAACACTGAAGCTTTCTTT. Amino acid sequence: CASSGQRNTEAFF.

This CDR3 reads CASSQTGPGNTIYF. The CDR3, as DNA: TGTGCCAGCAGCCAGACAGGGCCTGGAAACACCATATATTTT. The chain couples TRBV13 to TRBJ1-3; 7 nucleotides align to TRBD1. J gave up 2 bases and V 5 bases, and 3 bases lay outside the gene matches. Looked up from germline, CDR1 is PRHDT and CDR2 is FYEKMQ (reference sequence). The length of the CDR3 is 14 residues.

This clone was counted a few times. The rearrangement links TRBV5-6 to TRBJ1-2; TRBD1 matches 9 bases. The germline V gene encodes CDR1 SGHDT and CDR2 YYEEEE. V dropped 4 bases and J dropped 6; count of bases not matched to a gene: 4. This CDR3 region has 13 residues. The CDR3 protein is CASSRTGVHGYTF. Here the CDR3 DNA reads TGTGCCAGCAGCCGGACAGGGGTGCATGGCTACACCTTC.

V is TRBV6-4 and J is TRBJ1-2; 8 bases line up with TRBD1. Germline CDR1 reads MRHNA; CDR2 reads SNTAGT. With 6 bases clipped from V and 7 bases from J, the junction kept 7 bases outside the gene matches. The CDR3 extends over 13 amino acids. This chain's CDR3 is CASSLTGEGGYTF. CDR3 DNA: TGTGCCAGCAGCTTGACAGGGGAGGGTGGCTACACCTTC.

The chain has TRBV7-3 and TRBJ2-1, with TRBD2 matching 11 bases. CDR1 and CDR2 (germline): SGHTA, FQGTGA. V lost 4 bases to trimming and J lost 4 bases; unmatched junction nucleotides: 6. The CDR3 extends over 16 amino acids. The chain's CDR3 is CASSSRSSGGYNEQFF. The DNA of the CDR3 is TGTGCCAGCAGCTCAAGGTCTAGCGGGGGGTACAATGAGCAGTTCTTC.

The rearrangement links TRBV5-1 to TRBJ2-1; 16 bases fit TRBD2. This CDR3 contains 19 residues. Per the germline V gene, CDR1 is SGHRS and CDR2 is YFSETQ. V lost 6 bases, J lost 4 bases, and 13 bases stayed unmatched. CDR3 protein: CASTKLGTSGGAGYNEQFF. In nucleotides, the CDR3 is TGCGCCAGCACCAAACTCGGGACTAGCGGGGGGGCTGGATACAATGAGCAGTTCTTC.

V gene TRBV10-1 combines with J gene TRBJ2-2, with 10 bases lining up with TRBD2. The germline CDR1 and CDR2 sequences are WNHNN and SYGVQD (reference sequence). This CDR3 is built from 17 residues. The ends lost 2 bases at V and 3 bases at J; junction bases unmatched: 6. For the CDR3, the DNA is TGCGCCAGCAGTGAGAGTCTACTAGCGGGACACACCGGGGAGCTGTTTTTT. It encodes CASSESLLAGHTGELFF.

This chain connects TRBV5-4 to TRBJ2-1, with 9 nucleotides matching TRBD2. Trimming removed 6 bases from V and 4 bases from J; junction bases left unmatched: 8. Germline V lookup: CDR1 SGHNT, CDR2 YYREEE (reference sequence). CDR3 length: 15 residues. CDR3 sequence (DNA): TGTGCCAGCAACCGGGCTAGCGGGGTTTACAATGAGCAGTTCTTC. Translation gives CASNRASGVYNEQFF. Complete variable domain (other parts from reference TRBV5-4 and TRBJ2-1): ETGVTQSPTHLIKTRGQQVTLRCSSQSGHNTVSWYQQALGQGPQFIFQYYREEENGRGNFPPRFSGLQFPNYSSELNVNALELDDSALYLCASNRASGVYNEQFFGPGTRLTVL.

In DNA form, the CDR3 reads TGTGCCTGGGAAGGGGGCGGAACCGGTTTGCCCTACTTC. Protein: CAWEGGGTGLPYF. The chain joins TRBV30 to TRBJ2-4; TRBD1 matches 7 bases. CDR1 GTSNPN and CDR2 SVGIG come from the germline V gene (reference sequence). CDR3 length: 13 residues. J lost 16 bases, V lost 5 bases, and 17 bases had no gene match. Together with reference TRBV30 and TRBJ2-4, the CDR3 gives the full variable domain: SQTIHQWPATLVQPVGSPLSLECTVEGTSNPNLYWYRQAAGRGLQLLFYSVGIGQISSEVPQNLSASRPQDRQFILSSKKLLLSDSGFYLCAWEGGGTGLPYFGAGTRLSVL.

J is TRBJ2-3 and V is TRBV11-3; 14 bases fit TRBD2. The CDR3 contains 18 residues. The V segment lost 2 bases and the J segment 2 bases; nucleotides outside the gene matches: 6. Per the germline V gene, CDR1 is SGHNT and CDR2 is YENEEA. CDR3 sequence: CASSLPGLAGAFTDTQYF. The DNA for the CDR3 is TGTGCCAGCAGCTTACCGGGACTAGCGGGAGCCTTCACAGATACGCAGTATTTT.

This chain uses TRBV7-3 with TRBJ1-1; 8 bases align to TRBD1. Per the germline V gene, CDR1 is SGHTA and CDR2 is FQGTGA. The junction had 5 bases not matched to a gene; V was cut back by 4 bases and J by 4 bases. The CDR3 has 14 amino acids. The CDR3 coding sequence is TGTGCCAGCAGCTCAGACAGGGGTGCCACTGAAGCTTTCTTT. Translated, it gives CASSSDRGATEAFF.

A single count supports this clone. The gene calls are TRBV6-6 and TRBJ2-3; 12 bases map to TRBD2. V trimming: 4 bases; J trimming: 3 bases; junction bases outside the gene matches: 5. This CDR3 has 16 amino acids. Germline-derived CDR1 and CDR2 are MNHNY and SVGAGI (reference sequence). This CDR3 reads CASSSPTSGRTDTQYF. The DNA for the CDR3 is TGTGCCAGCAGTTCCCCGACTAGCGGGAGAACAGATACGCAGTATTTT.

The V gene is TRBV7-3, the J gene TRBJ2-1; D perhaps matches TRBD2 (6 bases). Per the germline V gene, CDR1 is SGHTA and CDR2 is FQGTGA. V lost 6 bases and J 3 bases, leaving 15 bases between the germline ends. The CDR3 is 15 residues long. The CDR3 protein is CASSSTGVRYNEQFF. CDR3 coding DNA: TGTGCCAGCAGTTCCACGGGAGTTCGCTACAATGAGCAGTTCTTC. Based on the CDR3 plus reference TRBV7-3 and TRBJ2-1, the full variable domain is GAGVSQTPSNKVTEKGKYVELRCDPISGHTALYWYRQSLGQGPEFLIYFQGTGAADDSGLPNDRFFAVRPEGSVSTLKIQRTERGDSAVYLCASSSTGVRYNEQFFGPGTRLTVL.

In the case of this clone: Other DNA sequences from this sample encode an identical CDR3 as well. The CDR3 is CASSQARGTNTGELFF. In DNA form, the CDR3 reads TGTGCCAGCAGCCAAGCGCGGGGTACGAACACCGGGGAGCTGTTTTTT. The chain is built from TRBV4-2 and TRBJ2-2, with D maybe TRBD2 (6 bases). The CDR3 is 16 amino acids. The germline V and J ends were trimmed by 1 base and 0 bases, with 9 bases remaining between them. Germline V gene sequence: CDR1 LGHNA, CDR2 YNFKEQ.

V gene TRBV5-1 combines with J gene TRBJ2-1, with 10 bases aligning to TRBD1. V shed 4 bases, J shed 7 bases, and the junction held 8 bases outside the gene matches. The CDR3 runs 15 residues. CDR1 and CDR2 (germline): SGHRS, YFSETQ. The CDR3 here is CASSPEGDRGNEQFF. Here the CDR3 DNA reads TGCGCCAGCAGCCCCGAAGGGGACAGGGGTAATGAGCAGTTCTTC.

The table lists this clone with a few counts. The chain has TRBV5-5 and TRBJ1-1; the D gene is possibly TRBD1 (6 bases). V was pared by 4 bases and J by 0 bases, with 19 bases between. The CDR3 is made up of 17 amino acids. In germline, CDR1 is SGHKS, CDR2 YYEKEE (reference sequence). The CDR3 nucleotides are TGTGCCAGCAGCCGGTGGGGGGGGGCGGGCATGAACACTGAAGCTTTCTTT. This sequence encodes CASSRWGGAGMNTEAFF.